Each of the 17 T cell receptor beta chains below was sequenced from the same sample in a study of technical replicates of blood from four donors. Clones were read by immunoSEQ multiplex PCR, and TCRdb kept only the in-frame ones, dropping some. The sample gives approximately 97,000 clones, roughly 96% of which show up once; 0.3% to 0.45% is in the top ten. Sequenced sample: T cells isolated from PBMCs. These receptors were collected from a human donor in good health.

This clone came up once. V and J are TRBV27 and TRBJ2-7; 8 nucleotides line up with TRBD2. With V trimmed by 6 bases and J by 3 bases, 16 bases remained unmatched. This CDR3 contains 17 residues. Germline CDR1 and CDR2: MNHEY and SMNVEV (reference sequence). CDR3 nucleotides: TGTGCCAGCAGCCTCATCAGCCCCGGGACTAGGGGCTACGAGCAGTACTTC. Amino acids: CASSLISPGTRGYEQYF.

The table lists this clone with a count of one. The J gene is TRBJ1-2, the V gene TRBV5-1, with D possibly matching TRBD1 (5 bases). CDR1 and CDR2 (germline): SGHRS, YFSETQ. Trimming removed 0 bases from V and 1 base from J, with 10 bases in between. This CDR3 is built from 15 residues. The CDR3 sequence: CASSLVPGDNYGYTF. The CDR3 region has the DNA TGCGCCAGCAGCTTGGTACCGGGGGATAACTATGGCTACACCTTC.

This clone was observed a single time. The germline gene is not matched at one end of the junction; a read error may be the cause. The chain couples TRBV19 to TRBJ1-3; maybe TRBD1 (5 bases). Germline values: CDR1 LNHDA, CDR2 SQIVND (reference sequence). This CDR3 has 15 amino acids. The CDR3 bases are TGTGCCAGTAGTATCCAGGCAGGGCCTGGAAACACCACATATTTT. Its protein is CASSIQAGPGNTTYF.

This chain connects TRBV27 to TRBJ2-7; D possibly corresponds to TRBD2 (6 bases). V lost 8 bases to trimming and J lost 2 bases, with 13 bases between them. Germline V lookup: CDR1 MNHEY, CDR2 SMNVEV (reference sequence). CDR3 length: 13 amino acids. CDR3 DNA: TGTGCCAGCGCTCGGGGGTCGACCTACGAGCAGTACTTC. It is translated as CASARGSTYEQYF.

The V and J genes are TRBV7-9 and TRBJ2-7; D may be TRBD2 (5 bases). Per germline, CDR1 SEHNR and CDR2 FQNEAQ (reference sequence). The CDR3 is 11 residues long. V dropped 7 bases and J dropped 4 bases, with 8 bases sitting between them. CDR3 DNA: TGTGCCAGCATCGGGGATTACGAGCAGTACTTC. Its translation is CASIGDYEQYF.

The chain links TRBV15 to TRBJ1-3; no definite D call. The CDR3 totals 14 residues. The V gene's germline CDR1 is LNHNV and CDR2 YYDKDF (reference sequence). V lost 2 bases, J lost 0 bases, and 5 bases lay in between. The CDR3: CATSRTASGNTIYF. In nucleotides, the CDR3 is TGTGCCACCAGCAGAACTGCCTCTGGAAACACCATATATTTT. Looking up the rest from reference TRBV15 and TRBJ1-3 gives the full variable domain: DAMVIQNPRYQVTQFGKPVTLSCSQTLNHNVMYWYQQKSSQAPKLLFHYYDKDFNNEADTPDNFQSRRPNTSFCFLDIRSPGLGDTAMYLCATSRTASGNTIYFGEGSWLTVV.

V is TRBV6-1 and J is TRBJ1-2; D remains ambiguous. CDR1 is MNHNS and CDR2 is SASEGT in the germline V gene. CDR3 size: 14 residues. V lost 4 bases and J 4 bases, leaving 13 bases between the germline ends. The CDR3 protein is CASSGPEEIYGYTF. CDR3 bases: TGTGCCAGCAGTGGCCCGGAGGAAATCTATGGCTACACCTTC.

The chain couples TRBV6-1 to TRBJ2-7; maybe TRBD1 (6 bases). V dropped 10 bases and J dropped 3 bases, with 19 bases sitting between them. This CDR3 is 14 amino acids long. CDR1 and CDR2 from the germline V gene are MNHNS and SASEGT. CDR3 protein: CATSKSLQGYEQYF. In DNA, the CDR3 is TGTGCCACCTCTAAATCCCTACAGGGCTACGAGCAGTACTTC.

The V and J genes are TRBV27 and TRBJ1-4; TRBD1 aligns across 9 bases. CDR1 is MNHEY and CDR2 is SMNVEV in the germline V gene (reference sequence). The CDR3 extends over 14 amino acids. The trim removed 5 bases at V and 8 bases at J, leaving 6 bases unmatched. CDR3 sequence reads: CASSPSGQGEKLFF. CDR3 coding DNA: TGTGCCAGCAGTCCATCGGGACAGGGCGAAAAACTGTTTTTT. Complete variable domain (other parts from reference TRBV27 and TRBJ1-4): EAQVTQNPRYLITVTGKKLTVTCSQNMNHEYMSWYRQDPGLGLRQIYYSMNVEVTDKGDVPEGYKVSRKEKRNFPLILESPSPNQTSLYFCASSPSGQGEKLFFGSGTQLSVL.

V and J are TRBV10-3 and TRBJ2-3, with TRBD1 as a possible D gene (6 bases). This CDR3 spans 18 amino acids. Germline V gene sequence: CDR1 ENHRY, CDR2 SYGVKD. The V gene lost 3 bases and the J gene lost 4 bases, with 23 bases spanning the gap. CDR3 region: CAISDLEGEWGISDTQYF. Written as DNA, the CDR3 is TGTGCCATCAGTGACCTAGAGGGGGAGTGGGGGATCTCAGATACGCAGTATTTT.

The CDR3 nucleotides are TGTGCCAGCAGTCCACTCCCCGGGGAGCTGTTTTTT. Protein: CASSPLPGELFF. The rearrangement uses TRBV6-5 and TRBJ2-2; no definite D call. V was clipped by 5 bases and J by 6 bases, with 7 bases between them. The CDR3 totals 12 residues. Looked up from germline, CDR1 is MNHEY and CDR2 is SVGAGI.

The CDR3 region is CAWSVLLDTIYF. Written as DNA, the CDR3 is TGTGCCTGGAGTGTACTTTTGGACACCATATATTTT. The rearrangement uses TRBV30 and TRBJ1-3; no reliable D call. This CDR3 has 12 amino acids. The V and J ends lost 0 bases and 8 bases respectively, with 8 bases between them. Germline V gives CDR1 GTSNPN, CDR2 SVGIG (reference sequence). Full variable domain (remainder filled in from reference TRBV30 and TRBJ1-3): SQTIHQWPATLVQPVGSPLSLECTVEGTSNPNLYWYRQAAGRGLQLLFYSVGIGQISSEVPQNLSASRPQDRQFILSSKKLLLSDSGFYLCAWSVLLDTIYFGEGSWLTVV.

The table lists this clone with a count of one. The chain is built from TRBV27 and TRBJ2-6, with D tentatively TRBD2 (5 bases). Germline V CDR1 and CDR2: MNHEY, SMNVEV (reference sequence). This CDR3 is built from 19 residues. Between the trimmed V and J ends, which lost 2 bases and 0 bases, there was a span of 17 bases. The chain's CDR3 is CASSLAAGLFSSGANVLTF. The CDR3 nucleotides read TGTGCCAGCAGTTTAGCGGCAGGACTGTTTAGCTCTGGGGCCAACGTCCTGACTTTC.

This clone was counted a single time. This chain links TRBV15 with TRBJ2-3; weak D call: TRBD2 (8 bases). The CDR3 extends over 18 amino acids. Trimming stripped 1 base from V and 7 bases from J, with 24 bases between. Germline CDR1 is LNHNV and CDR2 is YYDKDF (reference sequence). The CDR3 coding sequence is TGTGCCACCAGCAGAGCAGGGGGTGGGACTAGAGTTTTCAATACGCAGTATTTT. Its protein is CATSRAGGGTRVFNTQYF.

The CDR3: CASTSPGLAGLSSYNEQFF. CDR3 nucleotides: TGTGCCAGCACTTCCCCGGGACTAGCGGGACTAAGCTCCTACAATGAGCAGTTCTTC. The chain joins TRBV5-4 to TRBJ2-1; the match to TRBD2 covers 13 bases. The germline V gene encodes CDR1 SGHNT and CDR2 YYREEE (reference sequence). The CDR3 is 19 amino acids. V shed 6 bases and J 0 bases; nucleotides not matched to a gene: 12.

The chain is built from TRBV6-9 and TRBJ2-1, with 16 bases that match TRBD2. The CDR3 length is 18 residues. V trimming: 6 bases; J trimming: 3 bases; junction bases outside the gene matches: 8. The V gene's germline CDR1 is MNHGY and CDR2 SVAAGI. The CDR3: CASRSGTSGRVNYNEQFF. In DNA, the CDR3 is TGTGCCAGCAGGTCCGGGACTAGCGGGAGGGTCAACTACAATGAGCAGTTCTTC.

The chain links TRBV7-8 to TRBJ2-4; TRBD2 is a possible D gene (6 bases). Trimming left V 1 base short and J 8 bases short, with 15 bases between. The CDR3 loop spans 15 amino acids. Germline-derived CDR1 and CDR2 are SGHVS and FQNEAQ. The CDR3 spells CASSLVLGRRDIQYF. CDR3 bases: TGTGCCAGCAGCTTAGTATTGGGTAGGAGGGACATTCAGTACTTC.